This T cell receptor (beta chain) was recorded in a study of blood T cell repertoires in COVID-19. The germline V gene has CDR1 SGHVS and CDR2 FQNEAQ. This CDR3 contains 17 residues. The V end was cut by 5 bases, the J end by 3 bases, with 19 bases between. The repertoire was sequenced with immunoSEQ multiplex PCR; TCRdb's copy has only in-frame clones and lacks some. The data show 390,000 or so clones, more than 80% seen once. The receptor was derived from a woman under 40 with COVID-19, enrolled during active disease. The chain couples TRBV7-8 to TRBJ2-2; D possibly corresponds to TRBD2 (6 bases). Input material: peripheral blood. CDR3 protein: CASSPQAGGWDTGELFF. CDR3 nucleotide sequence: TGTGCCAGCAGCCCTCAGGCCGGGGGATGGGACACCGGGGAGCTGTTTTTT.